These 10 T cell receptor beta chains were all obtained from the same sample, sequenced in a study of graft-versus-host responses after intestinal transplantation. Using immunoSEQ multiplex PCR, the repertoire was profiled, and TCRdb retains in-frame clones only, with some absent. The repertoire holds around 110,000 clones, 90% to 95% seen once, with 0.23% in the top ten. These receptors lack a known antigen. Sequenced here: unstimulated CD4+ T cells sorted from spleen or lymph node cells, sampled before transplant. The receptor source for this set is a human donor who was the organ donor for an intestinal transplant.

The chain links TRBV30 to TRBJ2-1; D might be TRBD2 (6 bases). Germline-derived CDR1 and CDR2 are GTSNPN and SVGIG (reference sequence). Trimming removed 2 bases from V and 0 bases from J, with 14 bases in between. The CDR3 extends over 16 amino acids. Here the CDR3 DNA reads TGTGCCTGGAGTTCTCTAGCGCACAGCTCCTACAATGAGCAGTTCTTC. The encoded protein is CAWSSLAHSSYNEQFF.

This rearrangement joins TRBV7-8 to TRBJ2-1, with 9 bases that match TRBD2. CDR3 length: 16 residues. Per germline, CDR1 SGHVS and CDR2 FQNEAQ. With 5 bases clipped from V and 5 bases from J, the junction kept 10 bases outside the gene matches. In DNA, the CDR3 is TGTGCCAGCAGCCCTAAGATTCTAGCGGGGAACAATGAGCAGTTCTTC. Its protein product is CASSPKILAGNNEQFF.

The J gene is TRBJ2-5, the V gene TRBV6-5; 9 bases are a match to TRBD2. Germline V gene sequence: CDR1 MNHEY, CDR2 SVGAGI. The CDR3 length is 14 residues. J gave up 3 bases and V 6 bases, and 5 bases lay outside the gene matches. The CDR3 sequence: CASRPGLAKETQYF. DNA of the CDR3: TGTGCCAGCAGACCGGGACTAGCCAAAGAGACCCAGTACTTC.

V gene TRBV18 combines with J gene TRBJ2-3; D gene ambiguous. The germline V and J ends were trimmed by 4 bases and 0 bases, with 5 bases remaining between them. There are 13 residues in the CDR3. The germline V gene encodes CDR1 KGHSH and CDR2 LQKENI. The CDR3 nucleotides read TGTGCCAGCTCACGAACTAGCACAGATACGCAGTATTTT. Its translation: CASSRTSTDTQYF. The variable domain in full, with the rest retrieved from reference TRBV18 and TRBJ2-3, is NAGVMQNPRHLVRRRGQEARLRCSPMKGHSHVYWYRQLPEEGLKFMVYLQKENIIDESGMPKERFSAEFPKEGPSILRIQQVVRGDSAAYFCASSRTSTDTQYFGPGTRLTVL.

In this sample, this clone turned up a few times. The chain carries TRBV6-1 and TRBJ1-3; D unresolved. V lost 1 base and J 0 bases, leaving 4 bases between the germline ends. The length of the CDR3 is 14 residues. The germline gives CDR1 MNHNS, CDR2 SASEGT. The CDR3 sequence is CASSEGHSGNTIYF. CDR3 DNA sequence: TGTGCCAGCAGTGAAGGACACTCTGGAAACACCATATATTTT.

V gene TRBV6-5 combines with J gene TRBJ1-1; D is ambiguous. Germline-derived CDR1 and CDR2 are MNHEY and SVGAGI. V was shortened by 6 bases and J by 1 base, with 12 bases between the two germline ends. CDR3 length: 14 residues. CDR3 amino acids: CASSPRMGNTEAFF. The CDR3 nucleotides read TGTGCCAGCAGCCCTCGTATGGGGAACACTGAAGCTTTCTTT.

The chain has TRBV28 and TRBJ2-6; tentatively, D is TRBD1 (5 bases). With 5 bases removed from V and 5 bases from J, the gap between germline ends came to 13 bases. The germline gives CDR1 MDHEN, CDR2 SYDVKM. The CDR3 is 15 residues long. The CDR3: CASSRQHLRANVLTF. CDR3 bases: TGTGCCAGCAGTCGACAGCACCTTCGGGCCAACGTCCTGACTTTC.

The rearrangement links TRBV14 to TRBJ1-5; D possibly corresponds to TRBD1 (6 bases). Germline values: CDR1 SGHDN, CDR2 FVKESK. V gave up 4 bases and J gave up 0 bases, with 16 bases separating them. This CDR3 is built from 17 residues. CDR3 nucleotides: TGTGCCAGCAGCCGGGACACACTTCCCGATAGCAATCAGCCCCAGCATTTT. This codes for CASSRDTLPDSNQPQHF.

The rearrangement joins TRBV19 to TRBJ2-5; D might be TRBD2 (5 bases). The CDR3 length is 11 residues. Trimming cost V 1 base and J 8 bases, with 5 bases left between them. CDR1 is LNHDA, CDR2 SQIVND, per germline (reference sequence). This chain's CDR3 is CASSIAGTQYF. The CDR3 nucleotides are TGTGCCAGTAGTATAGCGGGAACCCAGTACTTC.

The genes are TRBV5-1 and TRBJ2-1; 13 positions match TRBD2. CDR1 is SGHRS, CDR2 YFSETQ, per germline. This CDR3 spans 14 amino acids. Trimming took 7 bases from V and 4 from J; bases not matched to a gene: 2. This CDR3 reads CASQTSGGYNEQFF. The CDR3 nucleotides are TGCGCCAGCCAGACTAGCGGGGGGTACAATGAGCAGTTCTTC.